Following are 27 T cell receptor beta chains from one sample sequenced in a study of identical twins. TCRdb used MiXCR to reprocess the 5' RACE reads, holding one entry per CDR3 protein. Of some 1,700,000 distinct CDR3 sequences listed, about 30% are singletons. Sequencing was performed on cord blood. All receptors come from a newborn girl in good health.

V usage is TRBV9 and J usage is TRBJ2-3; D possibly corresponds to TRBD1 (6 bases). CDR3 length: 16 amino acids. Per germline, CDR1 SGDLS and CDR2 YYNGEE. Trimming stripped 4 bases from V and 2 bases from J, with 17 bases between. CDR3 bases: TGTGCCAGCAGCCGCAAACTAGGGGGTCCCACAGATACGCAGTATTTT. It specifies CASSRKLGGPTDTQYF.

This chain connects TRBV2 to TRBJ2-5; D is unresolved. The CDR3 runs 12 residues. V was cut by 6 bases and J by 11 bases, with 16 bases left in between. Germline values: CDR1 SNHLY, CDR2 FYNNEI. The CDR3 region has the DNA TGTGCCAGCAGGTTATTGGGCAATGAGCAGTACTTC. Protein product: CASRLLGNEQYF.

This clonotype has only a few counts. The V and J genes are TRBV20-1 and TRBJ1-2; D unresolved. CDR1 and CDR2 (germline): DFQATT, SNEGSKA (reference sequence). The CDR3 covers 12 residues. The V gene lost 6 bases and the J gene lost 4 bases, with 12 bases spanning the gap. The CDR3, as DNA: TGCAGTGCCCCCCCCGTGGGCTATGGCTACACCTTC. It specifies CSAPPVGYGYTF.

CDR3 residues: CSARWQSVDSGANVLTF. The CDR3 coding sequence is TGCAGTGCTAGATGGCAGAGTGTGGACTCTGGGGCCAACGTCCTGACTTTC. The J gene is TRBJ2-6, the V gene TRBV20-1; D gene unclear. This CDR3 region has 17 residues. Trimming removed 2 bases at V and 0 bases at J, with 14 bases between. In germline, CDR1 is DFQATT, CDR2 SNEGSKA (reference sequence).

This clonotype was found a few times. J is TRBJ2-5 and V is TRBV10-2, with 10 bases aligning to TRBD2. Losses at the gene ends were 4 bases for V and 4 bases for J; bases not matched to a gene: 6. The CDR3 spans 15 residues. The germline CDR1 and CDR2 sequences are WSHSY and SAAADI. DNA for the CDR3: TGCGCCAGCAGTGCGCTAGCGGGAGTGAGAGAGACCCAGTACTTC. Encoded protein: CASSALAGVRETQYF.

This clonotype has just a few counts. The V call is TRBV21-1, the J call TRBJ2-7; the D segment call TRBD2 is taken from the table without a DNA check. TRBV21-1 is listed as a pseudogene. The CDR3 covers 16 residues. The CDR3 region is CASSKFSGTSGYEQYF. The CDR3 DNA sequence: TGTGCCAGCAGCAAATTCTCCGGGACTAGCGGCTACGAGCAGTACTTC.

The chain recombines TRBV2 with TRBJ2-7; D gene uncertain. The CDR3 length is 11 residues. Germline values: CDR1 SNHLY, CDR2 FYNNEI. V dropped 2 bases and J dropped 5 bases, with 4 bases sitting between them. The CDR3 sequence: CASSENHEQYF. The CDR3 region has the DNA TGTGCCAGCAGTGAAAACCACGAGCAGTACTTC.

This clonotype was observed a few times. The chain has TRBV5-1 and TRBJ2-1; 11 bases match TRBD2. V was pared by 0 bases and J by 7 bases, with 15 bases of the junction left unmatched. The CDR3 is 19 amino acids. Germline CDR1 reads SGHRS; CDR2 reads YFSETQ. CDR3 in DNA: TGCGCCAGCAGCTTGGCCGTGCGACTACTAGCGGGGGTTCGGAATGAGCAGTTCTTC. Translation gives CASSLAVRLLAGVRNEQFF.

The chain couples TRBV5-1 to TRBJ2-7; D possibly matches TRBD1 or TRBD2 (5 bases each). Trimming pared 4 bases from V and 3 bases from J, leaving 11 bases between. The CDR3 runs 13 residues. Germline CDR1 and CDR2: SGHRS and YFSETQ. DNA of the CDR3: TGCGCCAGCAGCCGACAGAGGGGCTACGAGCAGTACTTC. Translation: CASSRQRGYEQYF.

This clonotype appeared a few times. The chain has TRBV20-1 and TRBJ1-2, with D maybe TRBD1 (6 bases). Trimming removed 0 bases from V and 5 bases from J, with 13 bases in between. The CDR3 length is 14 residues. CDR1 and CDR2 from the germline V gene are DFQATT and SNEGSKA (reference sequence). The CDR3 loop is CSARDQGRGYGYTF. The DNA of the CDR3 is TGCAGTGCTAGAGATCAGGGGAGGGGATATGGCTACACCTTC.

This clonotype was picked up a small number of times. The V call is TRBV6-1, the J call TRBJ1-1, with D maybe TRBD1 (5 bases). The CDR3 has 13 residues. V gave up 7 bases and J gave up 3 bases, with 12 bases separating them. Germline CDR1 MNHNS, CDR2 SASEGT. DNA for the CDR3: TGTGCCAGCACCTACTGGGGGGACACTGAAGCTTTCTTT. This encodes CASTYWGDTEAFF.

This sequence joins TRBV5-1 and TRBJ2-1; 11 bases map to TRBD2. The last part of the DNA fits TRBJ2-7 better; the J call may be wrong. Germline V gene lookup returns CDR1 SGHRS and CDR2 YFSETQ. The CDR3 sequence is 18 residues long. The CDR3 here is CASSPVRTSGYSYNEQYF. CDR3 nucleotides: TGCGCCAGCAGCCCGGTTCGGACTAGCGGGTACTCCTACAATGAGCAGTACTTC.

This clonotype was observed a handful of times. The CDR3 sequence: CASSLTDRGRAPHF. CDR3 in DNA: TGTGCCAGCAGTTTGACGGACAGGGGAAGAGCCCCCCACTTT. The chain carries TRBV28 and TRBJ1-6; 9 nucleotides align to TRBD1. J lost 18 bases, V lost 3 bases, and 12 bases had no gene match. The CDR3 loop spans 14 amino acids. The germline V gene encodes CDR1 MDHEN and CDR2 SYDVKM.

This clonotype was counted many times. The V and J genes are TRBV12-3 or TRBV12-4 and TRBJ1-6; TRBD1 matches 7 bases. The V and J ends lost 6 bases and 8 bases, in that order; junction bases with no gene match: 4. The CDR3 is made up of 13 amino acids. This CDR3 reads CASSLTGDSPLHF. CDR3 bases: TGTGCCAGCAGCCTCACAGGGGATTCACCCCTCCACTTT.

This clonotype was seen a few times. Written as DNA, the CDR3 is TGCAGCGTCTCCGGGACTAGCGTGACCTACGAGCAGTACTTC. It is translated as CSVSGTSVTYEQYF. The V gene is TRBV29-1, the J gene TRBJ2-7; 10 nucleotides agree with TRBD2. Germline CDR1 and CDR2: SQVTM and ANQGSEA. V shed 6 bases, J shed 2 bases, and the junction held 7 bases outside the gene matches. The CDR3 sequence is 14 residues long.

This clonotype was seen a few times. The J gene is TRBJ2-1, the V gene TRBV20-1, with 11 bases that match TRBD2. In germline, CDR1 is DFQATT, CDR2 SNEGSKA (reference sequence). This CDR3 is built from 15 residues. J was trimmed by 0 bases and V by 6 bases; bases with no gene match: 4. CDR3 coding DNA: TGCAGTGCGCCGGGACTAGCGGCCTCCTACAATGAGCAGTTCTTC. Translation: CSAPGLAASYNEQFF.

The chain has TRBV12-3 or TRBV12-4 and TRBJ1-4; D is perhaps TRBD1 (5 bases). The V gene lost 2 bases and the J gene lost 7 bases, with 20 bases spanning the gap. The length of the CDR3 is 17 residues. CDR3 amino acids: CASSLISHRIFSEKLFF. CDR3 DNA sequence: TGTGCCAGCAGTTTAATCTCGCACAGGATCTTTTCTGAAAAACTGTTTTTT.

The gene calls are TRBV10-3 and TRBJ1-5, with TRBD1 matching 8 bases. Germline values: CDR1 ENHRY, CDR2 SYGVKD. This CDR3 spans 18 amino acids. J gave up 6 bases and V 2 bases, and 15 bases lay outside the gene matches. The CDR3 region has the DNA TGTGCCATCAGTGAGGGAATTTTAAGAACAGGGGGTACTCAGCCCCAGCATTTT. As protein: CAISEGILRTGGTQPQHF.

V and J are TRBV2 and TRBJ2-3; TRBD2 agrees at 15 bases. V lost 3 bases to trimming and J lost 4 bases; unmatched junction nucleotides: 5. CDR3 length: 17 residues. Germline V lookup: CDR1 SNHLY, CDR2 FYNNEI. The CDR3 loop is CASSERTSGRAADTQYF. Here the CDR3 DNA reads TGTGCCAGCAGTGAGCGGACTAGCGGGAGGGCAGCAGATACGCAGTATTTT.

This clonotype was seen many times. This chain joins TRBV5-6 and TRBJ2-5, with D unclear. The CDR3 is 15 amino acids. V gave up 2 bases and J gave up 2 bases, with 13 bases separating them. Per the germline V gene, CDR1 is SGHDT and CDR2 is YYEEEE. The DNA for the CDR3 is TGTGCCAGCAGCTTTGCAGGCCCAGCGCAAGAGACCCAGTACTTC. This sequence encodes CASSFAGPAQETQYF.

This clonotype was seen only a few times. CDR3 coding DNA: TGCAGTGCTACGGACAGCGCCTACGAGCAGTACTTC. This codes for CSATDSAYEQYF. This sequence joins TRBV20-1 and TRBJ2-7; possible D gene TRBD1, 6 bases. Germline V lookup: CDR1 DFQATT, CDR2 SNEGSKA (reference sequence). CDR3 length: 12 amino acids. The V end was cut by 4 bases, the J end by 2 bases, with 9 bases between.

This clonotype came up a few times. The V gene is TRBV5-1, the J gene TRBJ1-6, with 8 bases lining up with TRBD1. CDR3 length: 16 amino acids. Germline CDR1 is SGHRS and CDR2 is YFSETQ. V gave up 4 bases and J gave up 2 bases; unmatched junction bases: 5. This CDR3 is CASSPGQGAYNSPLHF. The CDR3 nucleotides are TGCGCCAGCAGCCCCGGACAGGGAGCCTATAATTCACCCCTCCACTTT. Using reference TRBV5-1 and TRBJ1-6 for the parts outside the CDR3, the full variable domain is KAGVTQTPRYLIKTRGQQVTLSCSPISGHRSVSWYQQTPGQGLQFLFEYFSETQRNKGNFPGRFSGRQFSNSRSEMNVSTLELGDSALYLCASSPGQGAYNSPLHFGNGTRLTVT.

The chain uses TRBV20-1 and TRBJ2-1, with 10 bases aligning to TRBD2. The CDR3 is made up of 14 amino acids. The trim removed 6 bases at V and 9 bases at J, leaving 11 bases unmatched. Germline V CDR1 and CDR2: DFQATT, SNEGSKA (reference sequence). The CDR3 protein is CSANGLAAFSEQFF. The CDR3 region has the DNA TGCAGTGCGAACGGACTAGCGGCATTCAGTGAGCAGTTCTTC.

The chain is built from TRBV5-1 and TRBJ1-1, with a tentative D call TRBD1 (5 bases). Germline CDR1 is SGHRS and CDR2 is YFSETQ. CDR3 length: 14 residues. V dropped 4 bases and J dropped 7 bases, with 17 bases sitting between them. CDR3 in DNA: TGCGCCAGCAGCCCTATCGTACCGACAGTTGAAGCTTTCTTT. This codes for CASSPIVPTVEAFF.

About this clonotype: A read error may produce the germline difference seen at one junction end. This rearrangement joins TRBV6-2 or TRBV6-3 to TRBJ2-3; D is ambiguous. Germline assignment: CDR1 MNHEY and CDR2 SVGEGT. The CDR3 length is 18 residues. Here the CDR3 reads CASSYSSRQAVPTDTRYF. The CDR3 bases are TGTGCCAGCAGTTACTCGAGCCGGCAGGCGGTACCCACAGATACGCGGTATTTT.

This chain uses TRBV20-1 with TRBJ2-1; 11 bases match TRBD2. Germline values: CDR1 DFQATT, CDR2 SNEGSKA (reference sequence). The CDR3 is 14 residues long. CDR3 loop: CRTSGDSSYNEQFF. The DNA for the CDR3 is TGCAGGACTAGCGGGGATAGCTCCTACAATGAGCAGTTCTTC.

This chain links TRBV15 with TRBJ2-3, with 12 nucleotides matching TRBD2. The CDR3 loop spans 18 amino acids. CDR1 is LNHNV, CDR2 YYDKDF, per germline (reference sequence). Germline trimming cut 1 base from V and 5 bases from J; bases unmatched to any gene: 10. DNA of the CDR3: TGTGCCACCAGCAGAGCGCTGAGGCTAGCGGGAGGGAAAGATACGCAGTATTTT. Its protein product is CATSRALRLAGGKDTQYF.